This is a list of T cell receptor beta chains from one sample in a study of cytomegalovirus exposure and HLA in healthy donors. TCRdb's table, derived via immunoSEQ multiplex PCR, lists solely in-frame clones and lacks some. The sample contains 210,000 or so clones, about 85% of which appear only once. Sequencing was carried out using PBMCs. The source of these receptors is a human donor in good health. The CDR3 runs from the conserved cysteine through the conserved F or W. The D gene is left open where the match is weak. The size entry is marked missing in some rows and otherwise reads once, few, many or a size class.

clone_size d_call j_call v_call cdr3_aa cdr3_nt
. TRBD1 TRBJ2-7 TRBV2 CASRIEGAQYF TGTGCCAGCAGAATAGAGGGGGCTCAGTACTTC
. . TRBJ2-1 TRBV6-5 CASSYLRVGKNEQFF TGTGCCAGCAGTTACCTGAGGGTGGGGAAAAATGAGCAGTTCTTC
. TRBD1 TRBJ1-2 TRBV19 CASRHTGDDGYTF TGTGCCAGTAGGCATACAGGGGACGACGGCTACACCTTC
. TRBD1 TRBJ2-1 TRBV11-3 CASSQGAGSSYNEQFF TGTGCCAGCAGCCAGGGGGCGGGTAGCTCCTACAATGAGCAGTTCTTC
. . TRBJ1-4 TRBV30 CAWSVLRFANEKLFF TGTGCCTGGAGTGTACTGAGGTTCGCTAATGAAAAACTGTTTTTT
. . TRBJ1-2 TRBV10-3 CAISESTGNYGYTF TGTGCCATCAGTGAGTCGACGGGAAACTATGGCTACACCTTC
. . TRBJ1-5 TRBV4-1 CASSQDPGQRGGQPQHF TGCGCCAGCAGCCAAGATCCAGGACAGAGAGGGGGACAGCCCCAGCATTTT
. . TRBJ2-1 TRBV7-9 CASSLASISYNEQFF TGTGCCAGCAGCTTAGCGTCAATCTCCTACAATGAGCAGTTCTTC
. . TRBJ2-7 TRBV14 CASSQDFRGYEQYF TGTGCCAGCAGCCAAGATTTCAGAGGCTACGAGCAGTACTTC
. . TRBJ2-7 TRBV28 CASVPLGTAYEQYF TGTGCCAGCGTACCTTTGGGCACCGCCTACGAGCAGTACTTC
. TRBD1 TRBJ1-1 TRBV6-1 CASSEGGTATIKGTEAFF TGTGCCAGCAGTGAAGGGGGGACAGCGACTATAAAGGGCACTGAAGCTTTCTTT
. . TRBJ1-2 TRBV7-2 CASSYPGGYGNYGYTF TGTGCCAGCAGCTACCCCGGAGGGTATGGAAACTATGGCTACACCTTC
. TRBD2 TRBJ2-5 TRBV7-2 CASSRIRAGGRETQYF TGTGCCAGCAGCCGTATCAGAGCGGGAGGTCGGGAGACCCAGTACTTC
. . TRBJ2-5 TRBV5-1 CASSAVQAQETQYF TGCGCCAGCAGCGCAGTACAGGCCCAAGAGACCCAGTACTTC
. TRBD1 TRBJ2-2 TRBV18 CASSQRTGSTTGELFF TGTGCCAGCTCACAACGGACAGGTTCAACGACCGGGGAGCTGTTTTTT
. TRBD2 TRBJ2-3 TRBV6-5 CASSFGLADGADTQYF TGTGCCAGCAGTTTTGGACTAGCGGACGGGGCAGATACGCAGTATTTT
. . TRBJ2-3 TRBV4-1 CASSQVNGSPDTQYF TGCGCCAGCAGCCAAGTAAACGGGAGCCCGGATACGCAGTATTTT
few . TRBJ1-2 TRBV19 CARTDGRGGYTF TGTGCCAGAACCGACGGTAGAGGCGGCTACACCTTC
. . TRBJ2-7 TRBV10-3 CAISELQGTSYEQYF TGTGCCATCAGTGAACTTCAGGGAACATCGTACGAGCAGTACTTC
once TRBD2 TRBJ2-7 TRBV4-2 CASSQEGTSRAYEQYF TGTGCCAGCAGCCAAGAGGGGACTAGCCGGGCCTACGAGCAGTACTTC
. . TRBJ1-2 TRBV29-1 CSVDSTPTMNYGYTF TGCAGCGTTGACTCTACGCCGACAATGAACTATGGCTACACCTTC
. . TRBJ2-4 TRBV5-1 CASSFPQGCLAKNIQYF TGCGCCAGCAGCTTTCCCCAGGGCTGTCTTGCCAAAAACATTCAGTACTTC
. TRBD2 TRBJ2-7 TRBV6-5 CASSRTSGRIYEQYF TGTGCCAGCAGCAGGACTAGCGGGAGAATTTACGAGCAGTACTTC
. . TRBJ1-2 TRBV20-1 CSVGGSYGYTF TGCAGTGTCGGAGGGAGCTATGGCTACACCTTC
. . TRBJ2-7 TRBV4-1 CASSQKVLGLHEQYF TGCGCCAGCAGCCAAAAAGTTCTGGGACTGCACGAGCAGTACTTC
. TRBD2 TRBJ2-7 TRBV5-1 CASSAGTKYEQYF TGCGCCAGCAGCGCCGGGACTAAATACGAGCAGTACTTC